This T cell receptor beta chain stems from a study of blood T cell repertoires in COVID-19. Looking at the study overall: PBMCs, B-cell-depleted T cells, or T cells were the source of the cDNA or gDNA that made up the material.

Assignment of participants to cohorts was predicated upon participant-reported clinical history. Germline V gene sequence: CDR1 SGHVS, CDR2 FNYEAQ. The V and J ends lost 1 base and 0 bases respectively, with 10 bases between them. This CDR3 comprises 16 residues. Authors' processing steps: Amplified reference gene primers provided the basis for estimating nucleated cell counts. Assay: immunoSEQ multiplex PCR; the TCRdb copy retains only in-frame clones and omits some. The D gene and trimming were derived from the DNA, and the V and J assignments and clone size from that table. Of fewer than 200,000 clones in the sample, around four fifths were seen once.

The J gene is TRBJ2-1, the V gene TRBV7-6, with TRBD2 as a possible D gene (6 bases). Material for sequencing was PBMCs or T cells enriched from blood (not recorded which). The TCR sequence derives from a woman between 45 and 60 years old in a cohort exposed to, infected with or recovered from COVID-19 (not recorded which). The CDR3 spells CASSLGPGSSYNEQFF. The CDR3 DNA follows: TGTGCCAGCAGCTTAGGACCCGGGAGCTCCTACAATGAGCAGTTCTTC.